Only a few counts were recorded for the clone carrying this T cell receptor beta chain. Its specificity is unknown. 13 Jbeta primers and 60 Vbeta primers were used for the PCR. Profiled with immunoSEQ multiplex PCR; TCRdb holds only in-frame clones, not every one. The profile shows 100,000 to 150,000 clones, roughly a tenth of them singletons. The CDR3 has 15 amino acids. Deletions cut 0 bases from V and 9 bases from J, with 15 bases between. Germline-derived CDR1 and CDR2 are MNHEY and SMNVEV (reference sequence). This record belongs to a study of cytomegalovirus exposure and HLA in healthy donors. In the study overall: Clustering assigned 70% to 90% of the roughly 370 genotyped donors to the Caucasian-associated ancestry cluster.

Study observations and caveats: According to a later analysis, most TCR beta chains associated with CMV appeared HLA-restricted. Immune exposure data for these donors was limited to CMV serostatus. Association of a missense DCLRE1C variant with TCR beta V- and J-gene trimming was reported in a later analysis.

The sample taken for sequencing was PBMCs. The chain carries TRBV27 and TRBJ2-1; tentative D call: TRBD1 (6 bases). The origin of this receptor is a woman between 18 and 30 years old in good health and CMV-seropositive. CDR3 sequence reads: CASSLSARGGTEQFF. The CDR3 DNA reads as TGTGCCAGCAGTTTATCGGCCCGAGGGGGAACTGAGCAGTTCTTC.